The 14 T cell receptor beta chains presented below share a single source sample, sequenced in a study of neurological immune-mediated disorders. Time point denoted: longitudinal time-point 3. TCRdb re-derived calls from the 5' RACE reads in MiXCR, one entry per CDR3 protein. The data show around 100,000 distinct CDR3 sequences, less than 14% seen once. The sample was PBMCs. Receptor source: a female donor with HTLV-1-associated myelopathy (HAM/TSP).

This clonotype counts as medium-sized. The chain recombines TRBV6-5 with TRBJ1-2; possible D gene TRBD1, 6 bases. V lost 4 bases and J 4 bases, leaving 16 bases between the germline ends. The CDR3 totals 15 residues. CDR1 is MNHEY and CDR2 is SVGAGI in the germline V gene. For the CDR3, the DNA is TGTGCCAGCAGTTCCGGATCGGGCAGGGGCTATGGCTACACCTTC. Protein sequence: CASSSGSGRGYGYTF.

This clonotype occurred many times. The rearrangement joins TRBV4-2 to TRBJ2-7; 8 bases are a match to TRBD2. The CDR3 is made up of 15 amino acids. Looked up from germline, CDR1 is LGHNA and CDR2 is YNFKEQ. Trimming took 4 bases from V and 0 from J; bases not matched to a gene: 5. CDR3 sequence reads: CASSLTGTSSYEQYF. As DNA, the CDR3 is TGTGCCAGCAGCCTCACCGGGACTAGCTCCTACGAGCAGTACTTC.

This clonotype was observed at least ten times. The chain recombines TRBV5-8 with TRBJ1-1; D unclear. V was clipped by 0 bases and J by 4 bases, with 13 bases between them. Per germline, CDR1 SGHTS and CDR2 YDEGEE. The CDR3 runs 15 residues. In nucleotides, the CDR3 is TGTGCCAGCAGCTTGGGAGTCACGACGGGCACTGAAGCTTTCTTT. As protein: CASSLGVTTGTEAFF.

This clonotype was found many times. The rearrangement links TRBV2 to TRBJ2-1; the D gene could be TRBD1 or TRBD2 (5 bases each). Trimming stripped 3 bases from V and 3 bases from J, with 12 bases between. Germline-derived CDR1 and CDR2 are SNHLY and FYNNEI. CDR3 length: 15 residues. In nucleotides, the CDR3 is TGTGCCAGCAGTGATCCAGGGAGTTTCTACAATGAGCAGTTCTTC. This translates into CASSDPGSFYNEQFF.

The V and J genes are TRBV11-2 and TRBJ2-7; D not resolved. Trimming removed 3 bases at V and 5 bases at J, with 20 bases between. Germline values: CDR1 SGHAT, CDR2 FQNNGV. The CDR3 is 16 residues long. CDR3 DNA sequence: TGTGCCAGCAGCTTTGATTCCGCGAACCCTAGAGACGAGCAGTACTTC. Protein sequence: CASSFDSANPRDEQYF. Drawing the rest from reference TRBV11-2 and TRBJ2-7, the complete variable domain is EAGVAQSPRYKIIEKRQSVAFWCNPISGHATLYWYQQILGQGPKLLIQFQNNGVVDDSQLPKDRFSAERLKGVDSTLKIQPAKLEDSAVYLCASSFDSANPRDEQYFGPGTRLTVT.

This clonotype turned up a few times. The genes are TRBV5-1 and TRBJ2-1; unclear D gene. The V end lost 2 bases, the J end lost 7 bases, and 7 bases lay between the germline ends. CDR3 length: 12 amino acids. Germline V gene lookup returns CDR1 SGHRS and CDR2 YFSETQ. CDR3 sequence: CASSLLGNEQFF. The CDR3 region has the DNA TGCGCCAGCAGCTTACTGGGAAATGAGCAGTTCTTC.

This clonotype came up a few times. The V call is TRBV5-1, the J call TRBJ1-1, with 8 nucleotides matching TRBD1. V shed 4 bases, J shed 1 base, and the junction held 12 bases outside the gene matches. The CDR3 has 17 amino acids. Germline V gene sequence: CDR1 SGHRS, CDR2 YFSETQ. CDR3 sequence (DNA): TGCGCCAGCAGCCGACAGGGGCCAGTGGCTGGGAACACTGAAGCTTTCTTT. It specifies CASSRQGPVAGNTEAFF.

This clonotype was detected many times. The CDR3 bases are TGTGCCAGCAGCACCGAGCACAATGAGCAGTTCTTC. This codes for CASSTEHNEQFF. The chain is built from TRBV2 and TRBJ2-1, with no clear D. The CDR3 totals 12 residues. The germline V gene encodes CDR1 SNHLY and CDR2 FYNNEI. V lost 6 bases, J lost 5 bases, and 8 bases lay in between.

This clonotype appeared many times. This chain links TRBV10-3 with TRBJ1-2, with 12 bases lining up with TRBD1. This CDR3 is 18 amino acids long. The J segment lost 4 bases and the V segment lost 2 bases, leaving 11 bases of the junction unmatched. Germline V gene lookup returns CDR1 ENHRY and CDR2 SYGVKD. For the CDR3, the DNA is TGTGCCATCAGTGAGATTTGGGGACAGGGGGCGCCCCTCTATGGCTACACCTTC. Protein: CAISEIWGQGAPLYGYTF.

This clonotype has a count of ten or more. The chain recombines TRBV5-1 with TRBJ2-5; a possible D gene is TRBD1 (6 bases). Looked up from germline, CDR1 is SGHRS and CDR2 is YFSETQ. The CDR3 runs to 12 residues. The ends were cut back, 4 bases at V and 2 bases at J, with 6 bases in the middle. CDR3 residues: CASSGQQETQYF. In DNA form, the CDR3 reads TGCGCCAGCAGCGGACAGCAAGAGACCCAGTACTTC.

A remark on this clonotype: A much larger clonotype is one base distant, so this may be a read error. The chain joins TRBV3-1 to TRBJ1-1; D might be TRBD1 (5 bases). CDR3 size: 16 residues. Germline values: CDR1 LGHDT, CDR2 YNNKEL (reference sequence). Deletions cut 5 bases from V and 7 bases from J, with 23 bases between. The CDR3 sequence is CASSAWGVQGQNEAFF. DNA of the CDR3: TGTGCCAGCAGCGCCTGGGGTGTGCAGGGCCAAAATGAAGCTTTCTTT.

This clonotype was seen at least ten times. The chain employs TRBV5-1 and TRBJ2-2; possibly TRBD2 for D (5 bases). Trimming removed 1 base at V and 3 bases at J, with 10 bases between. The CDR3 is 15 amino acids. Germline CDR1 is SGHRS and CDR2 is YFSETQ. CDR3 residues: CASSLYSVDTGELFF. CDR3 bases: TGCGCCAGCAGCTTGTATAGCGTAGACACCGGGGAGCTGTTTTTT.

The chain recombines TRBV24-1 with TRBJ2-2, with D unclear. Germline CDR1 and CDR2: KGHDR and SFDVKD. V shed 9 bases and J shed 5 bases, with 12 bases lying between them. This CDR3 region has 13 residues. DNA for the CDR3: TGTGCCACCCGGAGCTATTCAACCGGGGAGCTGTTTTTT. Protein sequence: CATRSYSTGELFF.

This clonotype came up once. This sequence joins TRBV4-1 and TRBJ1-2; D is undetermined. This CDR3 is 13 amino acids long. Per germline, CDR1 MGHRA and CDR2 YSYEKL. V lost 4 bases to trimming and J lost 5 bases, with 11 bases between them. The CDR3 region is CASSPQDHYGYTF. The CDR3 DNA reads TGCGCCAGCAGCCCTCAGGACCATTATGGCTACACCTTC.